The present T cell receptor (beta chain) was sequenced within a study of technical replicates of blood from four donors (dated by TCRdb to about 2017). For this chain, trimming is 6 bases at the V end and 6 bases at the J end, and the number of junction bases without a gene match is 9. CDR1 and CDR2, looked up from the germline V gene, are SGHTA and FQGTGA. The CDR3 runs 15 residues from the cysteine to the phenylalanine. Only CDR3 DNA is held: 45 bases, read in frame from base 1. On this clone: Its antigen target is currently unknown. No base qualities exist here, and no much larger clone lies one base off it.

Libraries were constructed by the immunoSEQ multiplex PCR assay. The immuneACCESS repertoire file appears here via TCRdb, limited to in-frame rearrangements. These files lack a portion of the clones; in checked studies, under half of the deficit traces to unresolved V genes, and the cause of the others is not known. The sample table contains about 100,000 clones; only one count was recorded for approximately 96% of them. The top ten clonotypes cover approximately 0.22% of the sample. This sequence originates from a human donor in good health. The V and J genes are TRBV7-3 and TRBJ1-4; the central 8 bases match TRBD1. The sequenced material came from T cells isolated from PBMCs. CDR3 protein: CASRRTTGVDEKLFF. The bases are TGTGCCAGCAGGCGTACGACAGGGGTCGATGAAAAACTGTTTTTT.